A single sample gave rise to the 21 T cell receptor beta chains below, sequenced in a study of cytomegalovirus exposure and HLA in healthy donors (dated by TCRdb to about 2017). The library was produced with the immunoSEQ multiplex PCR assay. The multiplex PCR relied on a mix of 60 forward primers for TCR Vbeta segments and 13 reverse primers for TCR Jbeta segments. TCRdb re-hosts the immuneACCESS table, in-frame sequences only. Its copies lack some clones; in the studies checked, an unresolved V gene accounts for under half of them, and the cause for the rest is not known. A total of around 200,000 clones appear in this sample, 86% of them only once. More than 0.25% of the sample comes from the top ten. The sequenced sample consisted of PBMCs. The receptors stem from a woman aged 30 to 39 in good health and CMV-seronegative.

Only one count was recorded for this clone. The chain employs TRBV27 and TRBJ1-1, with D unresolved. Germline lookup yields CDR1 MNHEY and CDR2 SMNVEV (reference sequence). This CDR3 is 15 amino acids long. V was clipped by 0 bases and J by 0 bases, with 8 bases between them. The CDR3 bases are TGTGCCAGCAGTTTATCGCGGCGGATGAACACTGAAGCTTTCTTT. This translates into CASSLSRRMNTEAFF.

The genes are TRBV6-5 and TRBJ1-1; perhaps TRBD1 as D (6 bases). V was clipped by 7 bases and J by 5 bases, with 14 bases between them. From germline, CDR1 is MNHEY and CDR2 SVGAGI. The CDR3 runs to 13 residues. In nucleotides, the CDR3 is TGTGCCAGCAAGTTGGGGGCAGGGACTGAAGCTTTCTTT. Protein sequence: CASKLGAGTEAFF.

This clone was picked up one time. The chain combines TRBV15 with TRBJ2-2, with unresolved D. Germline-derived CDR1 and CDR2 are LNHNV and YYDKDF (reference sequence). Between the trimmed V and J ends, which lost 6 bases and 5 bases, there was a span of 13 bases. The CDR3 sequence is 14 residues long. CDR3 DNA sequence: TGTGCCACCAGTTGGAGCGATGGAACCGGGGAGCTGTTTTTT. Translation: CATSWSDGTGELFF.

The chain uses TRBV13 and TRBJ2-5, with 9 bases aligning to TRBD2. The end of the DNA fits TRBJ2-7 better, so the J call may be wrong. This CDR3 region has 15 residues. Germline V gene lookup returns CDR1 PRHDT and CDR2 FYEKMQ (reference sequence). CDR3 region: CASSLGETSGYEQYF. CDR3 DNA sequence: TGTGCCAGCAGCTTAGGGGAGACTAGCGGATACGAGCAGTACTTC.

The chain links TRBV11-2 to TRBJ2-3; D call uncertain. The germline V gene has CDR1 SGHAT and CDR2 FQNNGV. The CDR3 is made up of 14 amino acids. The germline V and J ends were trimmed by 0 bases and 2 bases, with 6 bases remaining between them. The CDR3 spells CASSLDLYTDTQYF. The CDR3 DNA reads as TGTGCCAGCAGCTTAGATTTGTACACAGATACGCAGTATTTT.

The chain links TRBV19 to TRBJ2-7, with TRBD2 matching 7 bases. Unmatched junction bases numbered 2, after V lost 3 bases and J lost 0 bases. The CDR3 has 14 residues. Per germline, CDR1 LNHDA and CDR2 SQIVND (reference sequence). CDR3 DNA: TGTGCCAGTAGTATCGGGGGGACCTCCTACGAGCAGTACTTC. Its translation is CASSIGGTSYEQYF.

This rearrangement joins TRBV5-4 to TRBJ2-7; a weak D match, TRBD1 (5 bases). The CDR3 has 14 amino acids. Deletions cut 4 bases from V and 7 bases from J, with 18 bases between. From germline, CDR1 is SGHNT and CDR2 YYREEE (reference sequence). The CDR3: CASSPLTQGGEQYF. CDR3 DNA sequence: TGTGCCAGCAGCCCCTTAACCCAGGGTGGGGAGCAGTACTTC. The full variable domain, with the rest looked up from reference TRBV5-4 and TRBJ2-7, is ETGVTQSPTHLIKTRGQQVTLRCSSQSGHNTVSWYQQALGQGPQFIFQYYREEENGRGNFPPRFSGLQFPNYSSELNVNALELDDSALYLCASSPLTQGGEQYFGPGTRLTVT.

CDR3 DNA: TGTGCCAGTAGTGCCAAACACAGCTACAATGAGCAGTTCTTC. It codes for CASSAKHSYNEQFF. J is TRBJ2-1 and V is TRBV19; D remains unclear. Germline lookup yields CDR1 LNHDA and CDR2 SQIVND (reference sequence). V lost 5 bases, J lost 3 bases, and 11 bases lay in between. The CDR3 is 14 residues long.

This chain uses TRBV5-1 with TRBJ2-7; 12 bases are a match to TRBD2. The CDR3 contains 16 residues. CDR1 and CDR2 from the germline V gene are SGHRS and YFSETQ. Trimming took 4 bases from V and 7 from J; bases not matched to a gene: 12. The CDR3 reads CASSPSSGGAAWEQYF. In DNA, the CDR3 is TGCGCCAGCAGCCCCTCTAGCGGGGGGGCAGCATGGGAGCAGTACTTC. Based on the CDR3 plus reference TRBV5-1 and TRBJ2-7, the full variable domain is KAGVTQTPRYLIKTRGQQVTLSCSPISGHRSVSWYQQTPGQGLQFLFEYFSETQRNKGNFPGRFSGRQFSNSRSEMNVSTLELGDSALYLCASSPSSGGAAWEQYFGPGTRLTVT.

CDR3 loop: CASSLSLGGRDGELFF. CDR3 DNA sequence: TGTGCCAGCAGCTTGAGCTTGGGGGGGCGGGACGGGGAGCTGTTTTTT. The chain is built from TRBV5-4 and TRBJ2-2; D possibly corresponds to TRBD2 (7 bases). CDR1 is SGHNT and CDR2 is YYREEE in the germline V gene (reference sequence). The germline V and J ends were trimmed by 1 base and 7 bases, with 17 bases remaining between them. The CDR3 has 16 residues.

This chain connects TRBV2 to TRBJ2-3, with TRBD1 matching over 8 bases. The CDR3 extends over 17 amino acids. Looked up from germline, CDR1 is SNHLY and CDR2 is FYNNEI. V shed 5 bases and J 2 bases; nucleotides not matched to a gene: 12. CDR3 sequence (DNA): TGTGCCAGCAGTTCCCGCCCCAGGACAGGGTACACAGATACGCAGTATTTT. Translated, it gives CASSSRPRTGYTDTQYF.

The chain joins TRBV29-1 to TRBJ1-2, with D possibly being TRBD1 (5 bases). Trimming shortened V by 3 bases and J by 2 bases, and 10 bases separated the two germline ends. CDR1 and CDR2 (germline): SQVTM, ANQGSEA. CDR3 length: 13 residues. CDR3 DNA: TGCAGCGTTGATTGGCAGGGAAACTATGGCTACACCTTC. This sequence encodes CSVDWQGNYGYTF.

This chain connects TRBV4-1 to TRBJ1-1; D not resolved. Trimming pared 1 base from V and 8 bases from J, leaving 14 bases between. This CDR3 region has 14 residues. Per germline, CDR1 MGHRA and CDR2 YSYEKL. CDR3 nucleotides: TGCGCCAGCAGCCAAGTGGGAGTGGTCAGAGAAGCTTTCTTT. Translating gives CASSQVGVVREAFF.

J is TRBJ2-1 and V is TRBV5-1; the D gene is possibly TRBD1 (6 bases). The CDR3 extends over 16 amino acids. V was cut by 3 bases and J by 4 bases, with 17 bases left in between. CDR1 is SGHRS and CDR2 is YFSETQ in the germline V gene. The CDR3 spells CASSYSGAGEYNEQFF. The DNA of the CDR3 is TGCGCCAGCAGCTACTCTGGGGCAGGGGAATACAATGAGCAGTTCTTC.

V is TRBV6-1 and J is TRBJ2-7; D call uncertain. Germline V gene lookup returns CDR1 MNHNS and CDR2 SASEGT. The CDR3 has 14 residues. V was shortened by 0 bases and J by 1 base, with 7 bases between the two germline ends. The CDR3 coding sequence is TGTGCCAGCAGTGAAGCTAAGACTTCCTACGAGCAGTACTTC. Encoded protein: CASSEAKTSYEQYF.

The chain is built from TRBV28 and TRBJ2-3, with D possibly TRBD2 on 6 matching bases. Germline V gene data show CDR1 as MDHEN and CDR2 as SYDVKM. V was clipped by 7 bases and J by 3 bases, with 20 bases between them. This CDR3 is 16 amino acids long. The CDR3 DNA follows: TGTGCCAGCAATCTGGGGCCTAGCGACGGGACAGATACGCAGTATTTT. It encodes CASNLGPSDGTDTQYF.

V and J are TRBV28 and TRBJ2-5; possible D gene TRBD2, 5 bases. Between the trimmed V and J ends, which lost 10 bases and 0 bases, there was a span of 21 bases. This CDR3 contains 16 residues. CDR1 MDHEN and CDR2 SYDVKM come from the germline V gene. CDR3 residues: CATSNGVAPNQETQYF. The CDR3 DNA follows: TGTGCCACGTCCAACGGGGTAGCGCCAAACCAAGAGACCCAGTACTTC. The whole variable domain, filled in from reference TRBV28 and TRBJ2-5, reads DVKVTQSSRYLVKRTGEKVFLECVQDMDHENMFWYRQDPGLGLRLIYFSYDVKMKEKGDIPEGYSVSREKKERFSLILESASTNQTSMYLCATSNGVAPNQETQYFGPGTRLLVL.

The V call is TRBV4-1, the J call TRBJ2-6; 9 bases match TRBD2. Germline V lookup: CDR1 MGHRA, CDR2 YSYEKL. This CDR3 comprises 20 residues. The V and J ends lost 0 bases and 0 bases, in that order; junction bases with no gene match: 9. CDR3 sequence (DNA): TGCGCCAGCAGCCAAGAGGTAGCTAGCGGGGCCGCCTCTGGGGCCAACGTCCTGACTTTC. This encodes CASSQEVASGAASGANVLTF.

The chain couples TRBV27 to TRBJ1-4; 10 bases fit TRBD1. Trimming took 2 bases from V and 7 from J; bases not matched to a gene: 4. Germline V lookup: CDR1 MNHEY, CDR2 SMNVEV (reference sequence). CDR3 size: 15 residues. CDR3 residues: CASSLGTGEGEKLFF. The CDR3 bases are TGTGCCAGCAGTTTAGGGACAGGGGAGGGTGAAAAACTGTTTTTT.

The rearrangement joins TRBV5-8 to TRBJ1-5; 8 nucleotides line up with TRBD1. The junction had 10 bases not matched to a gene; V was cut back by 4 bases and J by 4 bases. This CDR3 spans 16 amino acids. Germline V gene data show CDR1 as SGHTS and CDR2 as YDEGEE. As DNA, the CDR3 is TGTGCCAGCAGCCCCACCTACAGGGGGGGTAATCAGCCCCAGCATTTT. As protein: CASSPTYRGGNQPQHF. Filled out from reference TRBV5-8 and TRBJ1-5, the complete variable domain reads EAGVTQSPTHLIKTRGQQATLRCSPISGHTSVYWYQQALGLGLQFLLWYDEGEERNRGNFPPRFSGRQFPNYSSELNVNALELEDSALYLCASSPTYRGGNQPQHFGDGTRLSIL.

CDR3 amino acids: CASSTGGHEQYF. In DNA form, the CDR3 reads TGTGCCAGTAGTACGGGGGGCCACGAGCAGTACTTC. This chain uses TRBV19 with TRBJ2-7, with a weak D call TRBD2 (7 bases). CDR3 length equals 12 residues. Deletions cut 4 bases from V and 5 bases from J, with 9 bases between. The germline gives CDR1 LNHDA, CDR2 SQIVND (reference sequence). The complete variable domain, with remaining parts taken from reference TRBV19 and TRBJ2-7, reads DGGITQSPKYLFRKEGQNVTLSCEQNLNHDAMYWYRQDPGQGLRLIYYSQIVNDFQKGDIAEGYSVSREKKESFPLTVTSAQKNPTAFYLCASSTGGHEQYFGPGTRLTVT.